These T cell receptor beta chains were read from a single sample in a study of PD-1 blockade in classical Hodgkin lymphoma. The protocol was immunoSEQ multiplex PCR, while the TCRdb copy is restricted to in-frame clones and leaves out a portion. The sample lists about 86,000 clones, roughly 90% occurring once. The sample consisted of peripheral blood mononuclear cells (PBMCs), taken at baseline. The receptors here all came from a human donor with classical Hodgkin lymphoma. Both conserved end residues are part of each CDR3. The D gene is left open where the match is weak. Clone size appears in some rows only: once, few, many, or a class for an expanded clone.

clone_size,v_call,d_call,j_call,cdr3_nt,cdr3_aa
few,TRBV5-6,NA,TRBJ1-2,TGTGCCAGCAGCTTGGCTCCGGAAGGCTACACCTTC,CASSLAPEGYTF
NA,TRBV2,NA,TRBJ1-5,TGTGCCAGCAGTGAAGAGGCTTTGGGCAATCAGCCCCAGCATTTT,CASSEEALGNQPQHF
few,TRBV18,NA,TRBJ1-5,TGTGCCAGCTCACCGGGCAATCAGCCCCAGCATTTT,CASSPGNQPQHF
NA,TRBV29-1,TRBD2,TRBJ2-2,TGCAGCGGACTCCTGACTAGCGGGAGGGGAGGTCAGGAAGGGGAGCTGTTTTTT,CSGLLTSGRGGQEGELFF
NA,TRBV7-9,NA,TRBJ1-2,TGTGCCAGCAGCTTACCGGGTGCGGTATTGCCATTACCGGGTTATGGCTACACCTTC,CASSLPGAVLPLPGYGYTF
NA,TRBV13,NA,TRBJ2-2,TGTGCCAGCAGCTTAGGGTCTAGCCTGAACACCGGGGAGCTGTTTTTT,CASSLGSSLNTGELFF
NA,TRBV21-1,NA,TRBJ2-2,TGTGCCAGCAGCAAATCCATGATGAAGACCTCGAACACCGGGGAGCTGTTTTTT,CASSKSMMKTSNTGELFF
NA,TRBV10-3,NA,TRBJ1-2,TGTGCCATCAGTGACCGGGACCCCTCCTGGGAAGGCTACACCTTC,CAISDRDPSWEGYTF
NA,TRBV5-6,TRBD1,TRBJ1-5,TGTGCCAGCAGCTTGGCGGGACAGGGCAATCAGCCCCAGCATTTT,CASSLAGQGNQPQHF
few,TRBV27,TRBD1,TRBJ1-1,TGTGCCAGCAGTCCCGGGACAGTAAACACTGAAGCTTTCTTT,CASSPGTVNTEAFF
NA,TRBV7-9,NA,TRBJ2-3,TGTGCCAGCAGCTTCGCCGACGGGACAGATACGCAGTATTTT,CASSFADGTDTQYF
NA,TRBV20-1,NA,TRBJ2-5,TGCAGTGCGAGGTGGGAGACCCAGTACTTC,CSARWETQYF
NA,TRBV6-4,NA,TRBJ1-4,TGTGCCAGCAGCGGATCCACGGACACGAATTATAATGAAAAACTGTTTTTT,CASSGSTDTNYNEKLFF
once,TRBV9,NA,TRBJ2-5,TGTGCCAGCAGTGACAGATTCCAAGAGACCCAGTACTTC,CASSDRFQETQYF
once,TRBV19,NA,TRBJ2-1,TGTGCCAGTAGTATAGGTGCAGGGTGGTGGCAAAGCGCGGACTACAATGAGCAGTTCTTC,CASSIGAGWWQSADYNEQFF
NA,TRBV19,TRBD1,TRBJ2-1,TGTGCCAGTAGTATCCGGACAGGAGACAATGAGCAGTTCTTC,CASSIRTGDNEQFF
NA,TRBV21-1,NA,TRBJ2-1,TGTGCCAGCAGCATCCGGGAGGGCTTCAGAATCAATGAGCAGTTCTTC,CASSIREGFRINEQFF
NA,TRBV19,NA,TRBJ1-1,TGTGCCAGTAGTATAGACGCCTGGAACATGAACACTGAAGCTTTCTTT,CASSIDAWNMNTEAFF
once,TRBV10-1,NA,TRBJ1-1,TGCGCCAGCAGTGACTATCGGGGAGGTTACACTGAAGCTTTCTTT,CASSDYRGGYTEAFF
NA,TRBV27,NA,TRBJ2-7,TGTGCCAGCAGTTTATCGTATGGCAGCTCCTACGAGCAGTACTTC,CASSLSYGSSYEQYF
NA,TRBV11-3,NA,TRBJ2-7,TGTGCCAGCAGCTCCTCTGACTCCTACGAGCAGTACTTC,CASSSSDSYEQYF
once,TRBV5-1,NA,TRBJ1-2,TGCGCCAGCAGCGAGGGACGGCCTCAAGACTATGGCTACACCTTC,CASSEGRPQDYGYTF
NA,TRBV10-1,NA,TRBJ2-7,TGCGCCAGCGGTACGTCCTACGAGCAGTACTTC,CASGTSYEQYF
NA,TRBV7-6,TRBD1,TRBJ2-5,TGTGCCAGCATCGGGGTGGACAGGGCGCAAGAGACCCAGTACTTC,CASIGVDRAQETQYF
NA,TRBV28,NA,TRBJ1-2,TGTGCCAGCAATTGGGGAGGGTATGGCTACACCTTC,CASNWGGYGYTF
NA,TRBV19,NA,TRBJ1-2,TGTGCCAGTAAGGACGGATGGTATGGCTACACCTTC,CASKDGWYGYTF
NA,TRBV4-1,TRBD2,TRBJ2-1,TGCGCCAGCAGCCAAGGGACTAGCGGGAGCAAAAATGAGCAGTTCTTC,CASSQGTSGSKNEQFF
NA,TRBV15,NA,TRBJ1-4,TGTGCCACCAGCAGAAAGGGGTCTTCAACTAATGAAAAACTGTTTTTT,CATSRKGSSTNEKLFF
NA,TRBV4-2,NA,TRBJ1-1,TGTGCCAGCAGCCCGAGACCGTTCAGGGAAGCTTTCTTT,CASSPRPFREAFF
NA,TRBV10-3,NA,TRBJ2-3,TGTGCCATCAAGGGGGATAGCGGAAGCACAGATACGCAGTATTTT,CAIKGDSGSTDTQYF
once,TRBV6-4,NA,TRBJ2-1,TGTGCCAGCAGTGATAGGGGGGAGACCTACAATGAGCAGTTCTTC,CASSDRGETYNEQFF
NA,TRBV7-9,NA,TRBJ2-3,TGTGCCAGCAGCTTAACGGCGAAGGCAACAGATACGCAGTATTTT,CASSLTAKATDTQYF
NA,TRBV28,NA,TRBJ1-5,TGTGCCAGCAGTTTAAGGGGTGCAGGTCGGCAGCCCCAGCATTTT,CASSLRGAGRQPQHF
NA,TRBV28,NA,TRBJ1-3,TGTGCCAGCAGCCTCGGAGCAGGGATGGACACCATATATTTT,CASSLGAGMDTIYF
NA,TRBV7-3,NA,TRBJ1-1,TGTGCCAGCAGCTTCCGGGGAGGGGAAGCTTTCTTT,CASSFRGGEAFF
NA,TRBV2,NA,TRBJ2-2,TGTGCCAGCCGGGTGGAGTCCACCGGGGAGCTGTTTTTT,CASRVESTGELFF
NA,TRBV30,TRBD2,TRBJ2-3,TGTGCCTGGACTAGCGGGATCACAGATACGCAGTATTTT,CAWTSGITDTQYF
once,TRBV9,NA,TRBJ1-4,TGTGCCAGCAGCTTCTCATGGGGGAATGGGGAAAAACTGTTTTTT,CASSFSWGNGEKLFF
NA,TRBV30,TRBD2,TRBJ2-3,TGTGCCTGGAGTCCCCCGGGACTAGCAACAGATACGCAGTATTTT,CAWSPPGLATDTQYF
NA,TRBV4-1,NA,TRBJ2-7,TGCGCCAGCAGCCAAGGCCCCGCTCTAAAAACCTTCTTCTACGAGCAGTACTTC,CASSQGPALKTFFYEQYF
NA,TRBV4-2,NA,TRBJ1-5,TGTGCCAGCAGCCCCACCGGGGCGCGGAGCAATCAGCCCCAGCATTTT,CASSPTGARSNQPQHF
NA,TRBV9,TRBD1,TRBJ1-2,TGTGCCAGCAGCCTAAATTCGGGACAGAATATCTTCACCCTATATGGCTACACCTTC,CASSLNSGQNIFTLYGYTF
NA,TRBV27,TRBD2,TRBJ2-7,TGTGCCAGCAGTTTGTGGGGGGGTCCCCACGAGCAGTACTTC,CASSLWGGPHEQYF
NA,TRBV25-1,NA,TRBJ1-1,TGTGCCAGCAGTTCCTCGGGGAGTACTGAAGCTTTCTTT,CASSSSGSTEAFF
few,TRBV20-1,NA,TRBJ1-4,TGCAGTGCTAGCGGATACACGAAACTGTTTTTT,CSASGYTKLFF
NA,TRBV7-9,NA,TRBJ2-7,TGTGCCAGCAGCTTGACGGACAACTACGAGCAGTACTTC,CASSLTDNYEQYF
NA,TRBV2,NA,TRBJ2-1,TGTGCCAGCAGGGTGGAGGGGAACAATGAGCAGTTCTTC,CASRVEGNNEQFF
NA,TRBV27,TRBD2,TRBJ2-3,TGTGCCAGCAGTTTACAAAGCGGGAGGGAAGTAGGCACAGATACGCAGTATTTT,CASSLQSGREVGTDTQYF
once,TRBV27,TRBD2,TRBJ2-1,TGTGCCAGCAGCCCATTGCGCGGGAGAGTAGGAAGTGAGCAGTTCTTC,CASSPLRGRVGSEQFF
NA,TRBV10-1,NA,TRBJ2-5,TGCGCCAGCAGTGAAGGGGTTCGGGAGACCCAGTACTTC,CASSEGVRETQYF
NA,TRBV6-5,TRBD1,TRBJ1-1,TGTGCCAGCAGGAGACAGGGGGCCTCGAACACTGAAGCTTTCTTT,CASRRQGASNTEAFF
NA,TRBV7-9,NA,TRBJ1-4,TGTGCCAGCAGTCGGGGCCCCGAAAAACTGTTTTTT,CASSRGPEKLFF
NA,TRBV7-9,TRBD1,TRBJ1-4,TGTGCCAGCAGCTCTTCCTTGACAGGGGTGGATGAAAAACTGTTTTTT,CASSSSLTGVDEKLFF
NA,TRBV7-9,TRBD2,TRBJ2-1,TGTGCCAGCAGCCCCCGGGCGAGCGGGAGCCACTCCTACAATGAGCAGTTCTTC,CASSPRASGSHSYNEQFF
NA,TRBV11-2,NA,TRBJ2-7,TGTGCCAGCAGCTTAGGAGACTACCTACGGGAGCAGTACTTC,CASSLGDYLREQYF
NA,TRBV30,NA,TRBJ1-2,TGTGCCTGGAGTGGAGGTCTGTCGGACTCCAGGACCTTC,CAWSGGLSDSRTF